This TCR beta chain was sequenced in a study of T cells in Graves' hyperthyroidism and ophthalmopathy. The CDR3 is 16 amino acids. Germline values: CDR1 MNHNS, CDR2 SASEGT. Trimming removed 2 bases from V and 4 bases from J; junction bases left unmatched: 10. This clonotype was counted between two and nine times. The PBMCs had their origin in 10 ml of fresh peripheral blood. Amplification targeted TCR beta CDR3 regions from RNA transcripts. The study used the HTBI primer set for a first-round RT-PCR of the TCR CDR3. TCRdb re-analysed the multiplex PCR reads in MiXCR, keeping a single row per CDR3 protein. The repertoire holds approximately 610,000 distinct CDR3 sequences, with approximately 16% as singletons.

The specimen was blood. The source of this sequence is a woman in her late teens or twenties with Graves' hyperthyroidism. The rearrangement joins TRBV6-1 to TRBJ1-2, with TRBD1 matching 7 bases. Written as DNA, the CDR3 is TGTGCCAGCAGTGAACACCCGGACAGGATTCTCTATGGCTACACCTTC. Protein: CASSEHPDRILYGYTF.